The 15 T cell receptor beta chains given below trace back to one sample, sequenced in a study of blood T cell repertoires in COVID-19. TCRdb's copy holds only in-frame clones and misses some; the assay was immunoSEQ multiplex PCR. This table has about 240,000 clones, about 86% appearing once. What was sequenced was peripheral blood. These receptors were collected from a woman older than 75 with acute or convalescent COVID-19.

The CDR3 region is CASSETQRSYTF. The CDR3 DNA sequence: TGTGCCAGCAGTGAAACGCAGAGGAGCTACACCTTC. The chain employs TRBV2 and TRBJ1-2; D gene unclear. Germline CDR1 reads SNHLY; CDR2 reads FYNNEI. The V end was cut by 2 bases, the J end by 9 bases, with 10 bases between. The CDR3 totals 12 residues.

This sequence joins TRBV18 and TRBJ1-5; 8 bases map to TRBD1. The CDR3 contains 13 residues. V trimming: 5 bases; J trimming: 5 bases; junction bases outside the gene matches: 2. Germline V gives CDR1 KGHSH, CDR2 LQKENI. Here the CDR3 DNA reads TGTGCCAGCTCAGGACAGGGCGATCAGCCCCAGCATTTT. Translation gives CASSGQGDQPQHF.

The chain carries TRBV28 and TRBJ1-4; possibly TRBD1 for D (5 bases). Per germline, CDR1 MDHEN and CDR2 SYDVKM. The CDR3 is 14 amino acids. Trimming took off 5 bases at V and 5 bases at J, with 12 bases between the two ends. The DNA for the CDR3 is TGTGCCAGCAGTAAAAGCGGGGGGAATGAAAAACTGTTTTTT. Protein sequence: CASSKSGGNEKLFF.

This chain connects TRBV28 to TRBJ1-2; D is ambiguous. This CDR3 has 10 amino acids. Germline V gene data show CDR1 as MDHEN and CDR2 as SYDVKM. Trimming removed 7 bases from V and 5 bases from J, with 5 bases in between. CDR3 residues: CASTRYGYTF. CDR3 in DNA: TGTGCCAGCACCAGGTATGGCTACACCTTC.

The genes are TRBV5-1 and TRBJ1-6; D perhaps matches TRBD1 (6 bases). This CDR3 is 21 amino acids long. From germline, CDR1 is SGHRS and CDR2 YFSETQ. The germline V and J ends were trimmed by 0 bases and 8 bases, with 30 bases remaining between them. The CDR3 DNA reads TGCGCCAGCAGCTTGGACCTACTTGTGCATTCGGGACAACGGGGATATTCACCCCTCCACTTT. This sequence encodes CASSLDLLVHSGQRGYSPLHF.

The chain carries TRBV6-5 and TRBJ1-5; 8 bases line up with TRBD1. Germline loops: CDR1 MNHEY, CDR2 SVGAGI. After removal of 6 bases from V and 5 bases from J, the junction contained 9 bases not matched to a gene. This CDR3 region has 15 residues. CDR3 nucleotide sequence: TGTGCCAGCAGCTCCTCGGACAGGGTGCATCAGCCCCAGCATTTT. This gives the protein CASSSSDRVHQPQHF.

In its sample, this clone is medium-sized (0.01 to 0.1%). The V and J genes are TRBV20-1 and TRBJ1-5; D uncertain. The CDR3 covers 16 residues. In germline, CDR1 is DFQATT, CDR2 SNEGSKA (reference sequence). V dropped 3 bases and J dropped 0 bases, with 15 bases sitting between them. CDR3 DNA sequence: TGCAGTGCTAGTCGCGCCGATCAATATAGCAATCAGCCCCAGCATTTT. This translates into CSASRADQYSNQPQHF.

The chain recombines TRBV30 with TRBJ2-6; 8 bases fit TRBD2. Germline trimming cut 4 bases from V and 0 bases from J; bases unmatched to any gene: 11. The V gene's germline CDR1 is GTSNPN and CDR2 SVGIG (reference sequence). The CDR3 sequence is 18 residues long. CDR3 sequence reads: CAWTRPSGGSSGANVLTF. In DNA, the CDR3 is TGTGCCTGGACTAGACCGAGCGGGGGTAGCTCTGGGGCCAACGTCCTGACTTTC.

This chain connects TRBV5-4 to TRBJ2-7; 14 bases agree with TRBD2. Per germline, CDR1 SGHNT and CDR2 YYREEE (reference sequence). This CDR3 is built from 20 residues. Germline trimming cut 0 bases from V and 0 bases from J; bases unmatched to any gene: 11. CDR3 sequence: CASSLGGRTSGGRSSYEQYF. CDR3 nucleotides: TGTGCCAGCAGCTTGGGAGGGAGGACTAGCGGGGGGCGGAGCTCCTACGAGCAGTACTTC.

CDR3 sequence: CAWSTGNYGYTF. CDR3 sequence (DNA): TGTGCCTGGAGTACAGGGAACTATGGCTACACCTTC. V is TRBV30 and J is TRBJ1-2; possibly TRBD1 for D (6 bases). The CDR3 extends over 12 amino acids. Germline V gene data show CDR1 as GTSNPN and CDR2 as SVGIG (reference sequence). Trimming took off 2 bases at V and 2 bases at J, with 6 bases between the two ends.

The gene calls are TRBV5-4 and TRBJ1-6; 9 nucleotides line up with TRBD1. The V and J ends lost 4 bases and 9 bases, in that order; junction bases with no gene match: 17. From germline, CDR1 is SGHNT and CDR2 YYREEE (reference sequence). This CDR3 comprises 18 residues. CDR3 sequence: CASSRPGTGQTWGSPLHF. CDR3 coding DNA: TGTGCCAGCAGCCGGCCCGGGACAGGGCAGACTTGGGGTTCACCCCTCCACTTT.

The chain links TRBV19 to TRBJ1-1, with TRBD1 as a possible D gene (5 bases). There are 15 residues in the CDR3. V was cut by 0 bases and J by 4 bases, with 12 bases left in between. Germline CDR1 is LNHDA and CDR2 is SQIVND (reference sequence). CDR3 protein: CASSIEGGSGTEAFF. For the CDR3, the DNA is TGTGCCAGTAGTATAGAGGGGGGGAGCGGCACTGAAGCTTTCTTT. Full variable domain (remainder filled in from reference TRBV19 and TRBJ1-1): DGGITQSPKYLFRKEGQNVTLSCEQNLNHDAMYWYRQDPGQGLRLIYYSQIVNDFQKGDIAEGYSVSREKKESFPLTVTSAQKNPTAFYLCASSIEGGSGTEAFFGQGTRLTVV.

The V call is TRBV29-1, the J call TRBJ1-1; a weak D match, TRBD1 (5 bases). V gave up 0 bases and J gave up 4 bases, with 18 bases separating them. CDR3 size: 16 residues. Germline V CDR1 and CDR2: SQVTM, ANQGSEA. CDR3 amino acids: CSVEDRVGRVGTEAFF. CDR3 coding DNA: TGCAGCGTTGAAGATCGGGTGGGCAGGGTAGGCACTGAAGCTTTCTTT.

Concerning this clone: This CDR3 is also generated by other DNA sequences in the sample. The CDR3 protein is CASSSGNYGYTF. As DNA, the CDR3 is TGTGCCAGCAGTTCGGGAAACTATGGCTACACCTTC. This chain joins TRBV28 and TRBJ1-2; D remains ambiguous. Trimming removed 4 bases at V and 2 bases at J, with 5 bases between. CDR1 and CDR2 from the germline V gene are MDHEN and SYDVKM. CDR3 length: 12 amino acids.

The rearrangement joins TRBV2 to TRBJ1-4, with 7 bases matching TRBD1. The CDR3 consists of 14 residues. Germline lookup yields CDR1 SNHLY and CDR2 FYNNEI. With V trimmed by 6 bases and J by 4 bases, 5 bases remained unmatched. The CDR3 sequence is CASRTGSLNEKLFF. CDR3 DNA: TGTGCCAGCAGGACAGGGTCCCTTAATGAAAAACTGTTTTTT.